The T cell receptor (beta chain) under discussion was sequenced for a study of post-analysis software for immune sequencing data (dated by TCRdb to the mid-2010s). A note on the overall study: The recorded disease courses included relapsing-remitting, secondary progressive and progressive-relapsing multiple sclerosis, and some patients had no subtype annotation. The multiple sclerosis patient repertoires were compared with about a dozen previously published healthy control repertoires from donors aged about 6 to 26 years. A subset of samples was prepared in parallel using single-end sample barcoding, then pooled and co-amplified after Illumina adapter ligation.

Libraries were constructed by PCR. TCRdb shows the sequencer as Illumina HiSeq 2500. To reduce PCR and sequencing biases, unique molecular identifiers were incorporated into the TCR beta cDNA libraries. Every 1 to 10 million input T cells yielded 500,000 or so cDNA molecules, meaning each molecule approximated one T cell. The same protocol used for the earlier healthy control dataset was applied to prepare and sequence the patient libraries. Samples belonging to the same batch were prepared together, multiplexed and sequenced on a shared HiSeq lane. Under the source paper's analysis protocol: MIGEC handled the raw barcoded reads, throwing out single-read molecular identifier groups before consensus assembly and CDR3 extraction. VDJtools was used for post-analysis of the clonotype tables, and diversity was normalized by down-sampling every dataset to the size of the smallest sample. In repertoire overlap clustering, CDR3 amino acid sequences, but not nucleotide sequences, were matched to correct batch-related cross-sample contamination. TCRdb reran the public reads through fastp at Q25 and MiXCR, keeping productive beta chains. One record per CDR3 amino acid sequence lists the most common genes and DNA. The V and J calls were determined by TCRdb, not by the authors. Across this sample there are hundreds of thousands of distinct CDR3 sequences, with approximately 30% seen only once. The top ten constitute under 0.7% of the sample.

General study outcomes and caveats: Normalized Chao1 diversity was significantly lower in multiple sclerosis patients than controls, suggesting substantial peripheral T-cell clonal expansion. Direct clustering with F measure showed strong co-clustering of samples prepared in the same batch, prompting a batch-effect correction. The control group was slightly older than the multiple sclerosis patient group. Significantly higher frequencies in patients than in controls were found for five TRBV segments, including TRBV5-6, TRBV5-1 and TRBV20-1.

Trimming takes 4 bases off V and 7 bases off J; junction bases not matched to a gene: 7. CDR1 is given as SEHNR and CDR2 as FQNEAQ, both from the germline V gene (reference sequence). From the cysteine through the phenylalanine, the CDR3 covers 14 amino acids. Of all the DNA, just the CDR3 is kept, 42 bases in frame from base 1. Note on this clonotype: Its target antigen remains unknown. One base away there is no much larger clone; base qualities are not given.

To demonstrate the VDJtools post-analysis software, the study profiled TCR beta repertoires from the peripheral blood of 10 to 15 young patients with multiple sclerosis. The multiple sclerosis patients were children and adolescents ranging in age from roughly 6 to 16 years. The V gene is TRBV7-9 and the J gene is TRBJ1-5; TRBD1 lines up with 7 middle nucleotides. The receptor comes from a girl between 10 and 17 years old with multiple sclerosis. Source material: blood. Read as DNA, the sequence is TGTGCCAGCAGCTCCGGGACAGCCTTCCAGCCCCAGCATTTT. This yields the protein CASSSGTAFQPQHF.